The 22 T cell receptor beta chains reported below all come from one sample, sequenced in a study of early T cells in non-severe SARS-CoV-2 infection. TCRdb recomputed calls from the 5' RACE reads with MiXCR, one row per CDR3 protein. The sample has over 50,000 distinct CDR3 sequences; under 14% are singletons. Input material: whole blood. Receptor source: an adult who was a healthcare worker with PCR-confirmed SARS-CoV-2 infection or an uninfected control (not recorded which).

Many counts were recorded for this clonotype. The V call is TRBV6-5, the J call TRBJ1-4; tentative D call: TRBD1 (5 bases). Germline CDR1 MNHEY, CDR2 SVGAGI. Trimming stripped 0 bases from V and 0 bases from J, with 20 bases between. This CDR3 is built from 20 residues. The CDR3 DNA sequence: TGTGCCAGCAGTTACTCGGGGCTCGGGGGAGGAGGTCCAACTAATGAAAAACTGTTTTTT. This sequence encodes CASSYSGLGGGGPTNEKLFF.

Only a few counts were recorded for this clonotype. The V and J genes are TRBV29-1 and TRBJ1-5; D is ambiguous. This CDR3 comprises 14 residues. V lost 4 bases, J lost 0 bases, and 10 bases lay in between. In germline, CDR1 is SQVTM, CDR2 ANQGSEA. The CDR3 here is CSVGPLNSNQPQHF. CDR3 in DNA: TGCAGCGTTGGCCCCCTCAATAGCAATCAGCCCCAGCATTTT. The full variable domain, in which reference TRBV29-1 and TRBJ1-5 provide the parts outside the CDR3, is SAVISQKPSRDICQRGTSLTIQCQVDSQVTMMFWYRQQPGQSLTLIATANQGSEATYESGFVIDKFPISRPNLTFSTLTVSNMSPEDSSIYLCSVGPLNSNQPQHFGDGTRLSIL.

This clonotype was detected ten times or more. V usage is TRBV29-1 and J usage is TRBJ2-7; a possible D gene is TRBD1 (6 bases). The CDR3 spans 13 residues. Trimming pared 6 bases from V and 3 bases from J, leaving 15 bases between. In germline, CDR1 is SQVTM, CDR2 ANQGSEA. The CDR3 protein is CSVSPQQGYEQYF. Here the CDR3 DNA reads TGCAGCGTCTCACCTCAACAGGGCTACGAGCAGTACTTC.

This clonotype was detected ten times or more. The chain joins TRBV6-2 or TRBV6-3 to TRBJ2-5; no reliable D call. The CDR3 consists of 11 residues. V lost 7 bases and J 1 base, leaving 4 bases between the germline ends. Per the germline V gene, CDR1 is MNHEY and CDR2 is SVGEGT. The CDR3 nucleotides are TGTGCCAGCACACCCCAAGAGACCCAGTACTTC. Translating gives CASTPQETQYF.

This rearrangement joins TRBV20-1 to TRBJ2-7, with D perhaps TRBD1 (5 bases). Germline-derived CDR1 and CDR2 are DFQATT and SNEGSKA (reference sequence). The V gene lost 3 bases and the J gene lost 4 bases, with 10 bases spanning the gap. The CDR3 spans 12 residues. The CDR3 DNA is TGCAGTGCTAGCCGGACACCTTACGAGCAGTACTTC. Translated, it gives CSASRTPYEQYF.

This clonotype was counted many times. The V gene is TRBV2, the J gene TRBJ2-7; tentative D call: TRBD2 (6 bases). Germline V gene data show CDR1 as SNHLY and CDR2 as FYNNEI. V lost 9 bases to trimming and J lost 0 bases, with 12 bases between them. The CDR3 is 13 residues long. The CDR3 DNA is TGTGCCAGTGGCGGGGTCTTCTCCTACGAGCAGTACTTC. Encoded protein: CASGGVFSYEQYF.

The rearrangement links TRBV29-1 to TRBJ1-1; D not resolved. The ends were cut back, 4 bases at V and 8 bases at J, with 11 bases in the middle. Germline V lookup: CDR1 SQVTM, CDR2 ANQGSEA. CDR3 length: 11 residues. CDR3 in DNA: TGCAGCGTTGCATCGATCGGGGAAGCTTTCTTT. Translating gives CSVASIGEAFF.

This clonotype was counted ten times or more. The genes are TRBV18 and TRBJ2-5; D not certain. The CDR3 length is 14 residues. Germline V lookup: CDR1 KGHSH, CDR2 LQKENI. V lost 0 bases and J lost 1, with 6 bases in between. The CDR3, as DNA: TGTGCCAGCTCACCACCGCTCACCCAAGAGACCCAGTACTTC. Amino acid sequence: CASSPPLTQETQYF.

This clonotype was detected ten times or more. This rearrangement joins TRBV12-3 or TRBV12-4 to TRBJ1-4; D is possibly TRBD1 (5 bases). There are 14 residues in the CDR3. Trimming took 6 bases from V and 5 from J, leaving 13 bases between them. In DNA, the CDR3 is TGTGCCAGCAGATGGGGCAGTAGAAATGAAAAACTGTTTTTT. This translates into CASRWGSRNEKLFF.

This clonotype was picked up many times. The chain uses TRBV30 and TRBJ2-3, with TRBD1 identical over 8 bases. With V trimmed by 2 bases and J by 13 bases, 14 bases remained unmatched. Germline CDR1 reads GTSNPN; CDR2 reads SVGIG (reference sequence). This CDR3 has 14 amino acids. DNA of the CDR3: TGTGCCTGGAGTCCAAACCAAGGACAGGGCGCTGAGTATTTT. Translated: CAWSPNQGQGAEYF.

There are many counts of this clonotype. J is TRBJ2-7 and V is TRBV5-1, with 8 bases matching TRBD1. Unmatched junction bases numbered 2, after V lost 2 bases and J lost 1 base. The germline V gene has CDR1 SGHRS and CDR2 YFSETQ. The CDR3 extends over 14 amino acids. CDR3 protein: CASSFRDRSYEQYF. CDR3 in DNA: TGCGCCAGCAGCTTCCGGGACAGGTCCTACGAGCAGTACTTC. Full variable domain (outside the CDR3, taken from reference TRBV5-1 and TRBJ2-7): KAGVTQTPRYLIKTRGQQVTLSCSPISGHRSVSWYQQTPGQGLQFLFEYFSETQRNKGNFPGRFSGRQFSNSRSEMNVSTLELGDSALYLCASSFRDRSYEQYFGPGTRLTVT.

This clonotype showed up just a few times. The chain carries TRBV18 and TRBJ2-2, with D possibly being TRBD2 (5 bases). The CDR3 loop spans 14 amino acids. V lost 2 bases, J lost 3 bases, and 7 bases lay in between. The germline CDR1 and CDR2 sequences are KGHSH and LQKENI. DNA for the CDR3: TGTGCCAGCTCACCAACGGGGTACACCGGGGAGCTGTTTTTT. It yields the protein CASSPTGYTGELFF.

This clonotype was seen ten or more times. This chain uses TRBV7-9 with TRBJ2-1; 7 bases line up with TRBD2. The CDR3 has 15 residues. The germline V gene has CDR1 SEHNR and CDR2 FQNEAQ (reference sequence). J lost 4 bases, V lost 4 bases, and 7 bases had no gene match. This chain's CDR3 is CASSSPGTNYNEQFF. The CDR3 DNA follows: TGTGCCAGCAGCTCCCCCGGGACTAATTACAATGAGCAGTTCTTC.

This clonotype was detected ten times or more. The chain uses TRBV9 and TRBJ1-2; D perhaps matches TRBD1 (5 bases). Germline V gives CDR1 SGDLS, CDR2 YYNGEE. The CDR3 runs to 15 residues. The V end was cut by 4 bases, the J end by 0 bases, with 13 bases between. CDR3 residues: CASSFRETANYGYTF. CDR3 coding DNA: TGTGCCAGCAGCTTCAGGGAAACAGCTAACTATGGCTACACCTTC.

This clonotype was counted ten times or more. The chain is built from TRBV30 and TRBJ2-3, with D hard to call. The CDR3 length is 14 residues. From germline, CDR1 is GTSNPN and CDR2 SVGIG (reference sequence). Trimming removed 0 bases from V and 6 bases from J, with 13 bases in between. CDR3: CAWSVGRLADTQYF. The CDR3 DNA follows: TGTGCCTGGAGTGTGGGCCGCCTGGCCGATACGCAGTATTTT.

This clonotype showed up just a few times. This chain connects TRBV29-1 to TRBJ2-3; perhaps TRBD2 as D (6 bases). Germline V gene lookup returns CDR1 SQVTM and CDR2 ANQGSEA. The CDR3 contains 13 residues. The V gene lost 4 bases and the J gene lost 2 bases, with 10 bases spanning the gap. The CDR3 sequence is CSVVVADTDTQYF. CDR3 nucleotides: TGCAGCGTTGTGGTAGCGGACACAGATACGCAGTATTTT.

With respect to this clonotype: This may come from a read error, since a much larger clone is one base off. In DNA, the CDR3 is TGTGTCAGCAGCGTCGGACTAGCGGGGGTAGGGGCAGATACGCAGTATTTT. Translating it yields CVSSVGLAGVGADTQYF. V and J are TRBV11-2 and TRBJ2-3, with 13 bases identical to TRBD2. Per germline, CDR1 SGHAT and CDR2 FQNNGV. The length of the CDR3 is 17 residues.

At least ten counts were recorded for this clonotype. The chain uses TRBV2 and TRBJ2-6; tentatively, D is TRBD1 (5 bases). The CDR3 loop spans 15 amino acids. V shed 6 bases and J shed 4 bases, with 13 bases lying between them. CDR1 is SNHLY and CDR2 is FYNNEI in the germline V gene. DNA of the CDR3: TGTGCCAGCAGCGATGACAGTACGGGGGCCAACGTCCTGACTTTC. This encodes CASSDDSTGANVLTF.

In this sample, this clonotype turned up a few times. The chain joins TRBV19 to TRBJ2-6; a possible D gene is TRBD1 (6 bases). V was pared by 6 bases and J by 2 bases, with 8 bases between. The CDR3 length is 14 residues. Looked up from germline, CDR1 is LNHDA and CDR2 is SQIVND (reference sequence). The CDR3 bases are TGTGCCAGTAGCAGGGGCGCTGGGGCCAACGTCCTGACTTTC. Translating it yields CASSRGAGANVLTF.

This clonotype was detected a few times. The V gene is TRBV3-1, the J gene TRBJ1-1, with a weak D call TRBD1 (6 bases). V gave up 3 bases and J gave up 5 bases, with 10 bases separating them. The CDR3 has 13 residues. Looked up from germline, CDR1 is LGHDT and CDR2 is YNNKEL (reference sequence). CDR3 loop: CASSHGRGTEAFF. CDR3 coding DNA: TGTGCCAGCAGCCATGGTAGGGGGACTGAAGCTTTCTTT.

This clonotype was seen only a few times. V is TRBV7-9 and J is TRBJ2-6, with D possibly being TRBD1 (6 bases). V lost 6 bases to trimming and J lost 6 bases, with 24 bases between them. Germline CDR1 and CDR2: SEHNR and FQNEAQ (reference sequence). The CDR3 length is 18 residues. The CDR3 protein is CASSRPVRPGDEANVLTF. The CDR3 DNA reads TGTGCCAGCAGTCGTCCCGTTAGGCCAGGGGACGAGGCCAACGTCCTGACTTTC.

At least ten counts were recorded for this clonotype. This chain joins TRBV6-6 and TRBJ2-7; D may be TRBD1 or TRBD2 (6 bases each). Germline values: CDR1 MNHNY, CDR2 SVGAGI (reference sequence). The CDR3 has 15 residues. The ends were cut back, 6 bases at V and 3 bases at J, with 18 bases in the middle. CDR3 region: CASSRATGGVYEQYF. The CDR3 DNA sequence: TGTGCCAGCAGCCGAGCGACAGGAGGGGTCTACGAGCAGTACTTC.